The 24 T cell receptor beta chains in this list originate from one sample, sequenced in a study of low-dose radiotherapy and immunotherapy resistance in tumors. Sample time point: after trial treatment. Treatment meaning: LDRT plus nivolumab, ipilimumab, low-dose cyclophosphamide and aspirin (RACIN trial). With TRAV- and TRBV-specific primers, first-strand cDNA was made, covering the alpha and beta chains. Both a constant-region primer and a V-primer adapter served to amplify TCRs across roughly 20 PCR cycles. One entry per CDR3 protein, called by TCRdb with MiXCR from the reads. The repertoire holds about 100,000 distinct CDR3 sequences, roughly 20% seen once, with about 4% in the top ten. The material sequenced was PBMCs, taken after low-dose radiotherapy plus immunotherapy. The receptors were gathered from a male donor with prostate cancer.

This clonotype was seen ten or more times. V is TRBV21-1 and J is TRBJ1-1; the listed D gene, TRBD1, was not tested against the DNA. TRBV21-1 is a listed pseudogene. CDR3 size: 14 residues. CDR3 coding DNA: TGTGCCAGCAGCAGGGGGACAGAGAACACTGAAGCTTTCTTT. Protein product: CASSRGTENTEAFF.

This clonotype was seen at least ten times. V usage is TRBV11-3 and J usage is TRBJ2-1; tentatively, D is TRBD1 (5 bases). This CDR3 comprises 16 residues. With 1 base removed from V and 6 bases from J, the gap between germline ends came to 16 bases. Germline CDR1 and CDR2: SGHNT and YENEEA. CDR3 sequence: CASSLAGRVGFNEQFF. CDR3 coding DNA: TGTGCCAGCAGCTTAGCTGGCAGGGTGGGGTTCAATGAGCAGTTCTTC. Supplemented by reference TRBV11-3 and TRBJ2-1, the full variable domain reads EAGVVQSPRYKIIEKKQPVAFWCNPISGHNTLYWYLQNLGQGPELLIRYENEEAVDDSQLPKDRFSAERLKGVDSTLKIQPAELGDSAVYLCASSLAGRVGFNEQFFGPGTRLTVL.

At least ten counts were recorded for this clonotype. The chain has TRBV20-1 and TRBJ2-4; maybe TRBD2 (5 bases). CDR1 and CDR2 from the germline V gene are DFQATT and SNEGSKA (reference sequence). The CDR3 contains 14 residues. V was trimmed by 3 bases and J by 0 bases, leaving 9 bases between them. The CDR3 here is CSASTGVAKNIQYF. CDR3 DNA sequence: TGCAGTGCTAGTACCGGGGTAGCCAAAAACATTCAGTACTTC.

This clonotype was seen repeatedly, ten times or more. CDR3 loop: CASSVNSETYLSGANVLTF. The CDR3 nucleotides read TGTGCCAGCAGTGTAAACAGTGAGACGTATCTCTCTGGGGCCAACGTCCTGACTTTC. The chain uses TRBV6-1 and TRBJ2-6, with D unclear. Germline CDR1 reads MNHNS; CDR2 reads SASEGT. The germline V and J ends were trimmed by 4 bases and 0 bases, with 19 bases remaining between them. This CDR3 contains 19 residues.

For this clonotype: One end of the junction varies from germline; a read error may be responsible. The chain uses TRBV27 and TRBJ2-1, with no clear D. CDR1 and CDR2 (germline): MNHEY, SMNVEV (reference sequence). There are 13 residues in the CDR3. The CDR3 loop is CASSLSQINEQFF. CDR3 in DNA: TGTGCCAGCAGTCTCAGTCAAATCAATGAACAGTTCTTC.

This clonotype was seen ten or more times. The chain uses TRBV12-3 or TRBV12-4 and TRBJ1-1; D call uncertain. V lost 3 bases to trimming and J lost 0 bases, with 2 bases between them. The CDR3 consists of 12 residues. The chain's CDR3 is CASSLMNTEAFF. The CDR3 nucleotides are TGTGCCAGCAGTTTGATGAACACTGAAGCTTTCTTT.

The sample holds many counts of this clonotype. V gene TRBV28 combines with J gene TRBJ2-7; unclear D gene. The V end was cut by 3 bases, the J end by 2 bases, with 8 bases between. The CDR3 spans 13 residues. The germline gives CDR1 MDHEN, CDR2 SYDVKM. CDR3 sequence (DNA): TGTGCCAGCAGTTTGCCGCAGACCTACGAGCAGTACTTC. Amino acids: CASSLPQTYEQYF.

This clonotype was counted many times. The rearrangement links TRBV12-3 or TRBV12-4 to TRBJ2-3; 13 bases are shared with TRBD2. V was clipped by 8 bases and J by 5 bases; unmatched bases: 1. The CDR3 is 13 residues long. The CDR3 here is CASGLAGVDTQYF. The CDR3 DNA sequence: TGTGCCAGCGGACTAGCGGGGGTAGATACGCAGTATTTT.

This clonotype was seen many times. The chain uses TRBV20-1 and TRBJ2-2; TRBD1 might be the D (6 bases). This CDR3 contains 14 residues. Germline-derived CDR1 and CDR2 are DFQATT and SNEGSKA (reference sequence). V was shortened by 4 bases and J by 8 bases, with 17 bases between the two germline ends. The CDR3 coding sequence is TGCAGTGCTAAAAGGGGGTCTGGGAAGGGGGAGCTGTTTTTT. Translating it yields CSAKRGSGKGELFF.

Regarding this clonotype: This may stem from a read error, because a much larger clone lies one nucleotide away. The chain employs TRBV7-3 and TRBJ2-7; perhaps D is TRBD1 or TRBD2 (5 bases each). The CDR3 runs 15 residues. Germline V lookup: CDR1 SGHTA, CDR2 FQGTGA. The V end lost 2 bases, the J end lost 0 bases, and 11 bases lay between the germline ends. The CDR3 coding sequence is TGTGCCAGCAGCTTATTCGGGGCGAACTCCTACGAGCAGTACTTC. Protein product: CASSLFGANSYEQYF.

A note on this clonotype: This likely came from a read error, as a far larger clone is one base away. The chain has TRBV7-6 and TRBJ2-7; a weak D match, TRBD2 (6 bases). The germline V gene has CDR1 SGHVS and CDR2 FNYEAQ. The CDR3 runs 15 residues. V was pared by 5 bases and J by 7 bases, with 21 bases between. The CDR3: CASSRGAAGMGEQYF. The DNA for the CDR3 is TGTGCCAGCAGCCGCGGGGCGGCAGGGATGGGTGAGCAGTACTTC. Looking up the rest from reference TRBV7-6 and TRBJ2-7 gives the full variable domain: GAGVSQSPRYKVTKRGQDVALRCDPISGHVSLYWYRQALGQGPEFLTYFNYEAQQDKSGLPNDRFSAERPEGSISTLTIQRTEQRDSAMYRCASSRGAAGMGEQYFGPGTRLTVT.

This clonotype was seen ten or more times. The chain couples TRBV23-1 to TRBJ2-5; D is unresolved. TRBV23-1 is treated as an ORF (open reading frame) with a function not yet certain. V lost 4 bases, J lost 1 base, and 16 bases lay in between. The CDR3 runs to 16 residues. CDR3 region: CASSLPSTPSQETQYF. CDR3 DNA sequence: TGCGCCAGCAGTCTACCCTCGACACCGAGCCAAGAGACCCAGTACTTC.

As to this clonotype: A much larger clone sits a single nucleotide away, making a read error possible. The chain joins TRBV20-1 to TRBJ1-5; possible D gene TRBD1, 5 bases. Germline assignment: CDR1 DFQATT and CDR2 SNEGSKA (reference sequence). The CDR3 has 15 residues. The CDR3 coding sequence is TGCAGTGCTAGAGACGGGGGGGTCGGCAATCAGCCCCAGCAATTT. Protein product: CSARDGGVGNQPQQF.

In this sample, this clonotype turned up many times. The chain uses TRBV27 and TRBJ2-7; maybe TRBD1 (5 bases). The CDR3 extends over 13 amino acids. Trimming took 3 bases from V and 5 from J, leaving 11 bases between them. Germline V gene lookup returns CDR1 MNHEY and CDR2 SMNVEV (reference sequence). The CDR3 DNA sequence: TGTGCCAGCAGTTTGGGCAGGGTTAACGAGCAGTACTTC. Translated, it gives CASSLGRVNEQYF.

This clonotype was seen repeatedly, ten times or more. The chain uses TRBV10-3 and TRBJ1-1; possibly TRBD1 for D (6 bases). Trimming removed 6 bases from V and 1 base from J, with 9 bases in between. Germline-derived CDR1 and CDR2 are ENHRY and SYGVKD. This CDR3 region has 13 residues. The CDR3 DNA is TGTGCCATCAGGCAGACAGGGAACACTGAAGCTTTCTTT. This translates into CAIRQTGNTEAFF.

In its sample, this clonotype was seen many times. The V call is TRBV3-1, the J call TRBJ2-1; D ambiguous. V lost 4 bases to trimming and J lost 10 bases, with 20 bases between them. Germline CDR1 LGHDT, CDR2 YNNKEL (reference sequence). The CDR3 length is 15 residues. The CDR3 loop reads CASSLGPSLVWEQFF. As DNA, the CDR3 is TGTGCCAGCAGCCTCGGACCCTCTCTAGTATGGGAGCAGTTCTTC.

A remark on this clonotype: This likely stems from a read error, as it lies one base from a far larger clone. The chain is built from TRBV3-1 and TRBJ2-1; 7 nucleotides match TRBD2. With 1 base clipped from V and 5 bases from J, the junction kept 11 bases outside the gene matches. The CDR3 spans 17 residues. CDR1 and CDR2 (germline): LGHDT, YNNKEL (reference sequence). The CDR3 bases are TGTGCCAGCAGCCAAGGGGGTTGGGGGGGATTAAACAATGAGCAGTTCTTC. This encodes CASSQGGWGGLNNEQFF.

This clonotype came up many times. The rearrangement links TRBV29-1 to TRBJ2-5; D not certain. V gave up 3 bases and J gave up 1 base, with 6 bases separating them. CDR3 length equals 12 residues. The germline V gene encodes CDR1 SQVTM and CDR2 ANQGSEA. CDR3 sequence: CSVDPGQETQYF. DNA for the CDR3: TGCAGCGTTGACCCAGGCCAAGAGACCCAGTACTTC.

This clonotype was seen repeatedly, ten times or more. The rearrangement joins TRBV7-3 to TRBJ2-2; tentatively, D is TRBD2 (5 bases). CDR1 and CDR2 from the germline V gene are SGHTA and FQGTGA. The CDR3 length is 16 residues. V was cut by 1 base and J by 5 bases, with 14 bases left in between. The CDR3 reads CASSLIPAGGTGELFF. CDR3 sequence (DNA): TGTGCCAGCAGCTTAATCCCAGCAGGAGGAACCGGGGAGCTGTTTTTT.

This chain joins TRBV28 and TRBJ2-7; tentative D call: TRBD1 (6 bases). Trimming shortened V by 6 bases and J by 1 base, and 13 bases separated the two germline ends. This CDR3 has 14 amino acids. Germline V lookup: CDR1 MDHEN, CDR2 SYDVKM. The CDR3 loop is CASSRLGASYEQYF. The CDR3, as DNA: TGTGCCAGCAGCCGCCTGGGGGCGTCCTACGAGCAGTACTTC.

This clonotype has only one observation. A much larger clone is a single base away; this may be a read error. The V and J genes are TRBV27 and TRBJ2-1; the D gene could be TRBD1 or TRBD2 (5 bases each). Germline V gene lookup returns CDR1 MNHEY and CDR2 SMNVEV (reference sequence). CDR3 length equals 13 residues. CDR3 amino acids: CACSSGARNEQFF. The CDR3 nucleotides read TGTGCCTGCAGTTCCGGGGCCCGCAATGAGCAGTTCTTC.

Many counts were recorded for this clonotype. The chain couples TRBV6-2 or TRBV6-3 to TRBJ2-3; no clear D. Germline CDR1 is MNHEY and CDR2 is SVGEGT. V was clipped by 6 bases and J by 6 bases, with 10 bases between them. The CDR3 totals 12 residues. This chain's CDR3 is CASRDAGDTQYF. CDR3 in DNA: TGTGCCAGCAGAGATGCTGGGGATACGCAGTATTTT.

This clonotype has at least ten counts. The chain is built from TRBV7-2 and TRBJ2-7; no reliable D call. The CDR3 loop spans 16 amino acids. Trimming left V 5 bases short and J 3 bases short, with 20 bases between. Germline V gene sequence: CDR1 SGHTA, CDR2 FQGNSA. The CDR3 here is CASSGDPYGGVYEQYF. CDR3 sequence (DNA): TGTGCCAGCAGCGGCGACCCCTACGGCGGAGTCTACGAGCAGTACTTC.

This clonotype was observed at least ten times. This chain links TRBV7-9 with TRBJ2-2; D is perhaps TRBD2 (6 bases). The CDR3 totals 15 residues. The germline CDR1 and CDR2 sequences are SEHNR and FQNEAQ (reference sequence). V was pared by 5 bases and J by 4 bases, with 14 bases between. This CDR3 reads CASSRRLGGTGELFF. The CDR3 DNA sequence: TGTGCCAGCAGCCGCCGACTAGGTGGCACCGGGGAGCTGTTTTTT.